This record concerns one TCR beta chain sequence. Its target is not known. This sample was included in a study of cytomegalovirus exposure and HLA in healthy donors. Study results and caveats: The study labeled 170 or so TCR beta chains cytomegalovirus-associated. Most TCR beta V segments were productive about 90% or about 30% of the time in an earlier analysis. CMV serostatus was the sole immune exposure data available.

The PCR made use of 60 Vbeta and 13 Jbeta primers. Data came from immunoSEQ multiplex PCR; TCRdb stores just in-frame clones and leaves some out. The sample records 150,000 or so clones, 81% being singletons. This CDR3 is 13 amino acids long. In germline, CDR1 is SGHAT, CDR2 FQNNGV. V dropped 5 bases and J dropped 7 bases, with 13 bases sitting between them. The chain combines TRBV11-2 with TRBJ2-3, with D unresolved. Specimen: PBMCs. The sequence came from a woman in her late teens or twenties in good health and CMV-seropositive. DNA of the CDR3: TGTGCCAGCAGCCCGGGTGTCGTCTATACGCAGTATTTT. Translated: CASSPGVVYTQYF.